This T cell receptor (beta chain) derives from a study of blood T cell repertoires in COVID-19 (dated by TCRdb to 2018 to 2020). Broadly, across the study: Samples from collaborators originated in the United States, Italy and Spain and spanned both the acute and convalescent phases of COVID-19. The material from the prospective study consisted of cDNA or gDNA derived from T cells, B-cell-depleted T cells, or PBMCs. Subjects who had been exposed to COVID-19, were actively infected with it, or had recovered from it provided the deeply sampled blood TCRbeta repertoires that made up the dataset. The repertoires were released in a freely available public database intended as a resource for research on the immune response to SARS-CoV-2. The samples were drawn from the first 160 participants of the ongoing ImmuneRACE study and from 1,254 subjects provided by 6 global collaborators. The sample metadata nearly always contained a de-identified subject ID, COVID-19 status, age in years and sex. Where available, HLA class I and class II types were taken from metadata supplied by the sample provider and were not determined by assay-based typing. What the study reported, not specific to this receptor: How much clinical and demographic metadata was included differed by source and by participant, and the metadata was provided uncurated.

This clone occurred a few times. The antigen it recognizes is unknown. No clone much larger than this one lies a single base away; base qualities are absent. CDR1 and CDR2, per the germline V gene (reference sequence), are DFQATT and SNEGSKA. Taken from cysteine to phenylalanine, the CDR3 has 11 residues. Just the 33-base CDR3 DNA is kept, in frame starting at base 1. V and J are trimmed by 7 bases and 11 bases, and the gene matches miss 8 bases of the junction. The immunoSEQ Assay, a bias-controlled multiplex PCR, was used to amplify TCRbeta CDR3 regions from genomic DNA. Processing in the source paper ran as follows. Within the assay, amplification of reference gene primers was used to estimate how many nucleated cells each sample contained. To quantify the absolute abundance of each unique TCRbeta CDR3 rearrangement, sequence reads were collapsed and filtered. For each sample, productive Simpson clonality was calculated as the square root of Simpson's diversity index over productive rearrangements. Here the immuneACCESS table is served through TCRdb, limited to in-frame sequences with V and J called. Missing clones are a known gap in these copies; in checked studies unresolved V genes cover under half, and the rest lacks a known reason. V and J calls and clone size follow that table, whereas D and trimming were derived from the DNA. The sample table holds about 90,000 clones, of which 75% to 85% were seen once. Approximately 10% of the sample is held by the ten biggest clonotypes.

Each collaborating institution followed its own protocols to collect whole blood in K2EDTA tubes. For TCRbeta analysis, collaborators shipped samples in one of three forms: frozen whole blood, isolated PBMCs, or DNA extracted from either of those sample types. Sequencing used peripheral blood. The sequence derives from a woman in her 70s with acute or convalescent COVID-19. Here the chain combines TRBV20-1 and TRBJ1-5; 7 of the junction bases match TRBD1. The CDR3 has the sequence CSVGQTGAQHF. The DNA sequence is as follows: TGCAGTGTGGGACAGACGGGGGCCCAGCATTTT.